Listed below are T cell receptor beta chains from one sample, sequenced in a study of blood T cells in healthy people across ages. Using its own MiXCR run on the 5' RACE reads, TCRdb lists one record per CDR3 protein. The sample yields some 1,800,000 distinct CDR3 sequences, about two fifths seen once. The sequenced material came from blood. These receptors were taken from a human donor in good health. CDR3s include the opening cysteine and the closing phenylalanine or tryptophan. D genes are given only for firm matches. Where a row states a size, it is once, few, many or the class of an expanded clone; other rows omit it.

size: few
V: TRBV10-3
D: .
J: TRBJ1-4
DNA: TGTGCCATCAGTGAGAACCAGGGGTCGGGCGAAAAACTGTTTTTT
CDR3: CAISENQGSGEKLFF

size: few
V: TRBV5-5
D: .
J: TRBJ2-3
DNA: TGTGCCAGCAGCTTCGTCGGCTTAATTTACACAGATACGCAGTATTTT
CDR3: CASSFVGLIYTDTQYF

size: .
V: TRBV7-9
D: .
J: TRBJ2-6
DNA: TGTGCCAGCAGCTCCCGTGGGGAGTGGGTCTCTGGGGCCGACGTCCGGACTTTC
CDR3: CASSSRGEWVSGADVRTF

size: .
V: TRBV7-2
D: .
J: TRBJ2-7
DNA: TGTGCCAGCGGACGGGACCAAAACTACGAGCAGTACTTC
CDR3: CASGRDQNYEQYF

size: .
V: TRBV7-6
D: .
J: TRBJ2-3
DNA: TGTGCCAGCGGCTCCCCCTGGGATACGCAGTATTTT
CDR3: CASGSPWDTQYF

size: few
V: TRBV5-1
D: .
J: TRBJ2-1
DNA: TGCGCCAGCAGCTTGGCGGACAGTTTTGAGCAGTTCTTC
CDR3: CASSLADSFEQFF

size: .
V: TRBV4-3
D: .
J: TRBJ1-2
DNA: TGCGCCAGCAGCCCGGCGGGGTATAGTACGGAGGGCTACACCTTC
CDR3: CASSPAGYSTEGYTF

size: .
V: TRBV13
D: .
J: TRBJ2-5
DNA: TGTGCCAGCAGCTTAGCAGGACAGAACGAGCACTACTTC
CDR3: CASSLAGQNEHYF

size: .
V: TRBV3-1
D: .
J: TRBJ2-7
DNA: TGTGCCAGCAGCCAATACGGATCCTACGAGCAGTACTTC
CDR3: CASSQYGSYEQYF

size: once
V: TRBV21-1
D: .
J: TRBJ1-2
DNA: TGTGCCAGCAGCCTAAAGCCCGACAGGGGGCTTCCCTATGGCTACACCTTC
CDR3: CASSLKPDRGLPYGYTF

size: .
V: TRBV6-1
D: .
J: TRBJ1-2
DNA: TGTGCCAGCAGTGAAAAACGGATCTATGGCTACACCTTC
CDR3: CASSEKRIYGYTF

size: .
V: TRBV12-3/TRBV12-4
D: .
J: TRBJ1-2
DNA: TGTGCCAGCAGTTCGATGGGAAGGGTGGAGTGCACCTTC
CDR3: CASSSMGRVECTF

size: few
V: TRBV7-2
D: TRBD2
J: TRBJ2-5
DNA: TGTGCCAGCAGCTTAGCGCTTTTAGGGCTAGCGGGGGGAGAGACCCAGTACTTC
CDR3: CASSLALLGLAGGETQYF

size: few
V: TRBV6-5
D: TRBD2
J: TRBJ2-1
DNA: TGTGCCAGCAGTTACTCTGGAGCTAGCGGGGGGAGCTCCTACAATGAGCAGTTCTTC
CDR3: CASSYSGASGGSSYNEQFF

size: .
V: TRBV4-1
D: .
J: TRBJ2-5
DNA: TGCGCCAGCAGCCAAGAAGGGGGCGGGAGCCAAGAGACCCAGTACTTC
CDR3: CASSQEGGGSQETQYF

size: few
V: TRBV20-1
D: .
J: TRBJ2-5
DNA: TGCAGTGCTAGAGATGGAGGGGGGGCGGGAGAGACCCAGTACTTC
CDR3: CSARDGGGAGETQYF

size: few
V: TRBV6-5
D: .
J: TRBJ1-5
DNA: TGTGCCAGCAGTCCCAACCCAAATCAGCCCCAGCATTTT
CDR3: CASSPNPNQPQHF

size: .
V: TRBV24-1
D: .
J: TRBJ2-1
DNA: TGTGCCACCAGTGACCATCTACTTGGGGAGACCCAGTTCTTC
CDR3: CATSDHLLGETQFF

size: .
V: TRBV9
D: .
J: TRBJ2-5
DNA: TGTGCCAGCAGCGTAGGGACACTACAAGAGACCCAGTACTTC
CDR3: CASSVGTLQETQYF

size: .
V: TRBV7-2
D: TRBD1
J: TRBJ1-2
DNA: TGTGCCAGCAGCTTAGAGGGGACAGCGGGGGGCAACTATGGCTACACCTTC
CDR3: CASSLEGTAGGNYGYTF

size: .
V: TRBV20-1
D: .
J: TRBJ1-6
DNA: TGCAGTGCTAGCCGTCAGGCGATGAAACCCCTCCACTTT
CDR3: CSASRQAMKPLHF

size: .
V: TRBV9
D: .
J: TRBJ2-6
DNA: TGTGCCAGCAACGTAAACAGGGACTCTGGGGCCAACGTCCTGACTTTC
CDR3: CASNVNRDSGANVLTF

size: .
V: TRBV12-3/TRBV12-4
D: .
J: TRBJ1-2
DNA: TGTGCCAGCAGTTTGATACGGAACTATGGCTACACCTTC
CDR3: CASSLIRNYGYTF

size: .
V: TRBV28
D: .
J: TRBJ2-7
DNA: TGTGCCGGCAGTTTACGACAGGTCCCATACGAGCAGTACTTC
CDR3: CAGSLRQVPYEQYF

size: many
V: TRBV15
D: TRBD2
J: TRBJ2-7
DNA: TGTGCCACCAGCACAACCTTAGCGGGCTCCTCCTACGAGCAGTACTTC
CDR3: CATSTTLAGSSYEQYF

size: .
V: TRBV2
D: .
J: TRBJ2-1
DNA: TGTGCCAGCAGTGCTACAGGAATCGGGCAGTTCTTC
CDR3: CASSATGIGQFF

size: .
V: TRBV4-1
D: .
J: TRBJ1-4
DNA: TGCGCCAGCAGCCAAGTAATACATTCAACTAATGAAAAACTGTTTTTT
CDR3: CASSQVIHSTNEKLFF

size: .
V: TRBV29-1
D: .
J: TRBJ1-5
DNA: TGCAGCGTTGAAGATCACCAGCACTGGGGGGCCCAGCATTTT
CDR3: CSVEDHQHWGAQHF

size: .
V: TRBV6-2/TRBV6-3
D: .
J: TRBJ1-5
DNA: TGTGCCAGCAGTTACTATGGACCATCCTACAATCAGCCCCAGCATTTT
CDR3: CASSYYGPSYNQPQHF

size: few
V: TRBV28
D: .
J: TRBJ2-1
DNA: TGTGCCAGCAGTCGAGCGGTTAGCTCCTACAATGAGCAGTTCTTC
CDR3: CASSRAVSSYNEQFF

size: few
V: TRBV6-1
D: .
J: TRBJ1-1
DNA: TGTGCCAGCAGTCTCGTTTACAGGTCCGAGAGAGACACTGAAGCTTTCTTT
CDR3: CASSLVYRSERDTEAFF

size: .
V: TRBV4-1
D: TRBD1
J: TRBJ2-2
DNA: TGCGCCAGCAGCCACCCCGGGACAGGGGTTACCGGGGAGCTGTTTTTT
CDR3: CASSHPGTGVTGELFF

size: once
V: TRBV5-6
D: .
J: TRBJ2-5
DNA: TGTGCCAGCAGCTTCTACGACCAAGAGACCCAGTACTTC
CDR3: CASSFYDQETQYF

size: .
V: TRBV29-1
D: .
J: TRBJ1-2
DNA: TGCAGCGTTGATTCGGCAGGAGCTTTGAGGGGCTACACCTTC
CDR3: CSVDSAGALRGYTF

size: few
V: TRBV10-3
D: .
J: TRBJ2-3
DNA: TGTGCCATCACCGCGAGGTCAGCTGATACGCAGTATTTT
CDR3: CAITARSADTQYF

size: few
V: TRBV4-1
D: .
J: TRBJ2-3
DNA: TGCGCCAGCAGCCTTCGAGTAAACACAGATACGCAGTATTTT
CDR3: CASSLRVNTDTQYF

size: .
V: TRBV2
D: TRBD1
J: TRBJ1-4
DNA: TGTGCCAGCAGTCTATTTATTCCGGGACAGGATAATGAAAAACTGTTTTTT
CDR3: CASSLFIPGQDNEKLFF

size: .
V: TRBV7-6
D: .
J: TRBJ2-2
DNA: TGTGCCAGCAGCCCTAGCCCGGGGCGCACCGGGGAGCTGTTTTTT
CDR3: CASSPSPGRTGELFF

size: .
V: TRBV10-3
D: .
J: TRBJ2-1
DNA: TGTGCCATCAGTGACACGGGACTCCGCTCCTACAATGAGCAGTTCTTC
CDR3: CAISDTGLRSYNEQFF

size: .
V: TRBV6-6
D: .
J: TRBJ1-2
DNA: TGTGCCAGCAGTTACGATGGGGGCCCTCACTATGGCTACACCTTC
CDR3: CASSYDGGPHYGYTF

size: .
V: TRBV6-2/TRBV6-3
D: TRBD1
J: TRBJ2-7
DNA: TGTGGCAGCTACGACAGGGCCTACGAGCAGTACTTC
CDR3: CGSYDRAYEQYF